This record covers a single T cell receptor beta chain. Generated by immunoSEQ multiplex PCR, the TCRdb table keeps only in-frame clones and is missing some. The sample holds roughly 170,000 clones, 93% seen once. Germline V gene sequence: CDR1 SGHRS, CDR2 YFSETQ. V lost 4 bases, J lost 4 bases, and 6 bases stayed unmatched. There are 14 residues in the CDR3. This sample was included in a study of control samples from healthy donors and cancer patients. The chain recombines TRBV5-1 with TRBJ2-3; 7 nucleotides align to TRBD1. Sequenced input: blood. This receptor was obtained from a woman aged 55-69 years in good health. In DNA form, the CDR3 reads TGCGCCAGCAGCGGTGACAGGGCCCCAGATACGCAGTATTTT. Translation: CASSGDRAPDTQYF.